Listed here are 24 T cell receptor beta chains from one sample, sequenced in a study of immune characterization of retroperitoneal liposarcoma. MiXCR, applied by TCRdb to the PCR reads, yields one record per CDR3 protein. Of 10,000 to 11,000 distinct CDR3 sequences detected, about 39% appear once; the ten largest clones hold over 9.5%. The sequenced sample consisted of tumor tissue. These receptors were obtained from a female donor with retroperitoneal liposarcoma.

This sequence joins TRBV6-5 and TRBJ2-1, with 7 bases lining up with TRBD1. CDR1 is MNHEY, CDR2 SVGAGI, per germline. V trimming: 2 bases; J trimming: 4 bases; junction bases outside the gene matches: 2. This CDR3 has 14 residues. The chain's CDR3 is CASSYGTAYNEQFF. The CDR3 DNA follows: TGTGCCAGCAGTTACGGGACAGCTTACAATGAGCAGTTCTTC.

The chain has TRBV7-3 and TRBJ2-2, with D hard to call. This CDR3 has 14 amino acids. V gave up 1 base and J gave up 2 bases, with 5 bases separating them. Germline CDR1 is SGHTA and CDR2 is FQGTGA. CDR3 in amino acids: CASSLNRNTGELFF. The CDR3, as DNA: TGTGCCAGCAGCTTAAACAGAAACACCGGGGAGCTGTTTTTT.

The chain links TRBV11-2 to TRBJ2-1; D gene ambiguous. The J call may be wrong; the DNA end is better matched by TRBJ2-7. Germline CDR1 and CDR2: SGHAT and FQNNGV. CDR3 size: 14 residues. In DNA form, the CDR3 reads TGTGCCAGCAGCTTACCGCGCGTAACCTACGAGCAGTACTTC. Encoded protein: CASSLPRVTYEQYF.

This clonotype was found a few times. The chain carries TRBV12-3 or TRBV12-4 and TRBJ2-5; maybe TRBD2 (6 bases). This CDR3 has 15 amino acids. V lost 6 bases and J lost 5, with 19 bases in between. The CDR3 bases are TGTGCCAGCAGCCGGTCGGGCCCCCGGGGGGAGACCCAGTACTTC. It is translated as CASSRSGPRGETQYF.

The chain recombines TRBV10-2 with TRBJ2-1, with 13 bases lining up with TRBD2. V lost 6 bases to trimming and J lost 5 bases; unmatched junction nucleotides: 1. Germline CDR1 is WSHSY and CDR2 is SAAADI. The CDR3 is made up of 14 amino acids. Written as DNA, the CDR3 is TGCGCCAGCAGGGGACTAGCGGGGAACAATGAGCAGTTCTTC. Its translation: CASRGLAGNNEQFF.

The chain is built from TRBV6-5 and TRBJ2-5; TRBD2 aligns across 9 bases. The CDR3 has 16 residues. Per germline, CDR1 MNHEY and CDR2 SVGAGI. J was trimmed by 11 bases and V by 2 bases; bases with no gene match: 15. CDR3 amino acids: CASSYTLTSGGGEQYF. The CDR3, as DNA: TGTGCCAGCAGTTACACCCTGACTAGCGGAGGAGGGGAGCAGTACTTC.

This clonotype was observed a few times. V and J are TRBV27 and TRBJ2-5, with no clear D. Trimming pared 7 bases from V and 5 bases from J, leaving 14 bases between. CDR1 is MNHEY and CDR2 is SMNVEV in the germline V gene (reference sequence). The CDR3 has 13 residues. The CDR3 spells CASKDPLGETQYF. Written as DNA, the CDR3 is TGTGCCAGCAAGGACCCTCTAGGGGAGACCCAGTACTTC.

This clonotype was seen repeatedly, ten times or more. V usage is TRBV6-1 and J usage is TRBJ2-6, with 9 bases that match TRBD1. Germline loops: CDR1 MNHNS, CDR2 SASEGT. This CDR3 has 15 residues. With V trimmed by 10 bases and J by 0 bases, 4 bases remained unmatched. This chain's CDR3 is CATGTGISGANVLTF. The CDR3 DNA follows: TGTGCCACCGGGACAGGGATCTCTGGGGCCAACGTCCTGACTTTC.

This clonotype was seen only a few times. The CDR3 sequence: CASSALGRNTIYF. CDR3 nucleotides: TGTGCCAGCAGTGCGTTAGGGAGGAACACCATATATTTT. This chain uses TRBV6-1 with TRBJ1-3; D is unresolved. CDR3 size: 13 residues. Germline V lookup: CDR1 MNHNS, CDR2 SASEGT. V gave up 4 bases and J gave up 7 bases, with 11 bases separating them.

The chain couples TRBV27 to TRBJ2-1; 7 nucleotides match TRBD2. CDR3 length equals 15 residues. CDR1 is MNHEY and CDR2 is SMNVEV in the germline V gene (reference sequence). J was trimmed by 2 bases and V by 0 bases; bases with no gene match: 1. This CDR3 reads CASSLSGGAYNEQFF. Here the CDR3 DNA reads TGTGCCAGCAGTTTATCGGGGGGGGCCTACAATGAGCAGTTCTTC.

The rearrangement uses TRBV24-1 and TRBJ2-1, with TRBD2 matching over 14 bases. The J call is uncertain, as TRBJ2-7 better fits the DNA end. This CDR3 has 18 residues. CDR1 is KGHDR, CDR2 SFDVKD, per germline. In DNA, the CDR3 is TGTGCCACCAGTGATTTGGGGACTAGCGGGAGCATCTACAATGAGCAGTACTTC. Residues: CATSDLGTSGSIYNEQYF.

V and J are TRBV7-6 and TRBJ2-1, with 10 bases aligning to TRBD2. V lost 5 bases to trimming and J lost 12 bases; unmatched junction nucleotides: 19. Germline CDR1 reads SGHVS; CDR2 reads FNYEAQ. This CDR3 contains 17 residues. CDR3 loop: CASSPSVAGGPGAGQFF. The CDR3 DNA reads TGTGCCAGCAGCCCAAGCGTAGCGGGAGGCCCTGGTGCCGGGCAGTTCTTC.

Worth noting for this clonotype: The CDR3 end shows no conserved phenylalanine or tryptophan, and so a read error is likely. No DNA is shown, since the ends of the CDR3 on it are uncertain; the CDR3 is the one TCRdb lists. This chain joins TRBV27 and TRBJ2-1; the D call of TRBD1 is as the table states it, not checked on the DNA. The CDR3 is 10 residues long, counting both termini. In germline, CDR1 is MNHEY, CDR2 SMNVEV (reference sequence). The chain's CDR3 is CAKTMGRVIL.

By frequency in the sample, this clonotype is medium-sized. The J gene is TRBJ2-5, the V gene TRBV7-8; 9 positions agree with TRBD1. Germline V lookup: CDR1 SGHVS, CDR2 FQNEAQ. This CDR3 is built from 16 residues. V shed 5 bases and J 5 bases; nucleotides not matched to a gene: 12. The CDR3 protein is CASSPSRQGGVETQYF. Here the CDR3 DNA reads TGTGCCAGCAGCCCCTCTAGACAGGGGGGTGTGGAGACCCAGTACTTC.

V and J are TRBV7-6 and TRBJ2-1, with D unclear. The J call could be wrong; TRBJ2-5 is a better fit for the DNA end. Per germline, CDR1 SGHVS and CDR2 FNYEAQ. This CDR3 has 13 amino acids. CDR3 in amino acids: CASSFSDEETQYF. The CDR3 DNA reads TGTGCCAGCAGCTTCTCTGATGAAGAGACCCAGTACTTC.

Comment on this clonotype: The DNA is left out, because the CDR3 cannot be placed on it with certainty; the CDR3 is given as TCRdb lists it. This chain joins TRBV6-1 and TRBJ2-5; the table's D call, TRBD2, was not checked against the DNA. Germline V gene data show CDR1 as MNHNS and CDR2 as SASEGT. The CDR3 is 21 residues long, counting both termini. The chain's CDR3 is CASSLRPSTDTQYFGPGEQYF.

The chain links TRBV6-1 to TRBJ2-1; 15 bases fit TRBD2. The V segment lost 5 bases and the J segment 13 bases; nucleotides outside the gene matches: 15. Germline lookup yields CDR1 MNHNS and CDR2 SASEGT. The CDR3 is made up of 17 amino acids. This chain's CDR3 is CASSYLGLAGGKETQFF. The DNA of the CDR3 is TGTGCCAGCAGTTACCTTGGACTAGCGGGGGGGAAAGAGACCCAGTTCTTC.

This clonotype was counted between two and nine times. The chain recombines TRBV12-3 or TRBV12-4 with TRBJ2-1; D may be TRBD1 (5 bases). This CDR3 is built from 15 residues. V lost 2 bases to trimming and J lost 8 bases, with 16 bases between them. For the CDR3, the DNA is TGTGCCAGCAGTTTAACGGCTTTCTGGGGCGATGAGCAGTTCTTC. Residues: CASSLTAFWGDEQFF.

The gene calls are TRBV6-5 and TRBJ2-1, with 14 bases fitting TRBD2. This CDR3 is 15 amino acids long. Germline lookup yields CDR1 MNHEY and CDR2 SVGAGI. Losses at the gene ends were 6 bases for V and 6 bases for J; bases not matched to a gene: 4. The CDR3 nucleotides are TGTGCCAGCAGAGGGACTAGCGGGAGTATCAATGAGCAGTTCTTC. The encoded protein is CASRGTSGSINEQFF.

This clonotype turned up a few times. The chain carries TRBV6-6 and TRBJ2-5; D is uncertain. This CDR3 is built from 14 residues. Germline lookup yields CDR1 MNHNY and CDR2 SVGAGI (reference sequence). Between the trimmed V and J ends, which lost 2 bases and 4 bases, there was a span of 11 bases. The CDR3 DNA reads as TGTGCCAGCAGTTACGCTCCAGCGAGAGAGACCCAGTACTTC. Amino acid sequence: CASSYAPARETQYF.

This clonotype was picked up a small number of times. This sequence joins TRBV27 and TRBJ1-4; D remains ambiguous. This CDR3 comprises 15 residues. Trimming removed 1 base from V and 8 bases from J, with 14 bases in between. Germline CDR1 and CDR2: MNHEY and SMNVEV (reference sequence). The CDR3 DNA is TGTGCCAGCAGTTTATTGGCTCCCGAAGGCGAAAAACTGTTTTTT. Its translation: CASSLLAPEGEKLFF.

Sample share makes this clonotype medium-sized. The CDR3 spells CASSLLDQNTEAFF. The CDR3 DNA follows: TGTGCCAGCAGCTTATTGGACCAGAACACTGAAGCTTTCTTT. The rearrangement uses TRBV7-6 and TRBJ1-1; no clear D gene. Germline V gives CDR1 SGHVS, CDR2 FNYEAQ. The CDR3 has 14 amino acids. Trimming left V 2 bases short and J 1 base short, with 8 bases between. Variable domain in full (rest from reference TRBV7-6 and TRBJ1-1): GAGVSQSPRYKVTKRGQDVALRCDPISGHVSLYWYRQALGQGPEFLTYFNYEAQQDKSGLPNDRFSAERPEGSISTLTIQRTEQRDSAMYRCASSLLDQNTEAFFGQGTRLTVV.

The V gene is TRBV11-1, the J gene TRBJ2-3, with unresolved D. The J call is in doubt because the DNA end fits TRBJ2-7 better. Looked up from germline, CDR1 is SGHAT and CDR2 is FQDESV (reference sequence). The CDR3 is 13 amino acids. CDR3 residues: CASSSVSPGEQYF. The CDR3 bases are TGTGCCAGCAGCTCGGTATCACCGGGTGAGCAGTACTTC.

In its sample, this clonotype was seen once. This chain connects TRBV7-4 to TRBJ2-3, with D perhaps matching TRBD1 or TRBD2 (5 bases each). V lost 5 bases and J lost 4, with 19 bases in between. Germline lookup yields CDR1 SGHVT and CDR2 SQSDAQ. This CDR3 has 16 residues. The CDR3: CASSLIPGPLADTQYF. CDR3 coding DNA: TGTGCCAGCAGCCTAATCCCGGGACCCTTGGCAGATACGCAGTATTTT.